This is a list of T cell receptor beta chains from one sample in a study of blood T cells in healthy people across ages. A single record per CDR3 protein comes from TCRdb applying MiXCR to the 5' RACE reads. Seen here are about 670,000 distinct CDR3 sequences, roughly 41% observed once, and the top ten hold 25% to 35%. Sequenced material: blood. The receptors come from a man older than 75 in good health. CDR3s include the opening cysteine and the closing phenylalanine or tryptophan. D genes are given only for firm matches. Size is omitted from some rows. Given values are once, few, many or a class for expanded clones.

cdr3_aa: CASSLDPSGNYNEQFF
cdr3_nt: TGTGCCAGCAGCTTAGATCCTAGCGGGAATTACAATGAGCAGTTCTTC
clone_size: .
j_call: TRBJ2-1
d_call: TRBD2
v_call: TRBV7-2

cdr3_aa: CSARDRLVNEQFF
cdr3_nt: TGCAGTGCTAGAGATAGGCTCGTCAATGAGCAGTTCTTC
clone_size: .
j_call: TRBJ2-1
d_call: .
v_call: TRBV20-1

cdr3_aa: CASSLPLGTGHQETQYF
cdr3_nt: TGTGCCAGCAGCTTACCTCTGGGGACAGGGCACCAAGAGACCCAGTACTTC
clone_size: few
j_call: TRBJ2-5
d_call: TRBD1
v_call: TRBV7-9

cdr3_aa: CASSLELAGRTDTQYF
cdr3_nt: TGCGCCAGCAGCTTGGAATTAGCGGGGCGCACAGATACGCAGTATTTT
clone_size: .
j_call: TRBJ2-3
d_call: TRBD2
v_call: TRBV5-1

cdr3_aa: CASSQTRLPNTEAFF
cdr3_nt: TGTGCCAGCAGCCAAACACGCCTCCCGAACACTGAAGCTTTCTTT
clone_size: few
j_call: TRBJ1-1
d_call: .
v_call: TRBV14

cdr3_aa: CASSAHFESEQYF
cdr3_nt: TGTGCCAGCAGCGCCCACTTTGAGTCCGAGCAGTACTTC
clone_size: .
j_call: TRBJ2-7
d_call: .
v_call: TRBV7-2

cdr3_aa: CSARPGTSGEQYF
cdr3_nt: TGCAGTGCTAGGCCCGGGACCTCGGGCGAGCAGTACTTC
clone_size: .
j_call: TRBJ2-7
d_call: .
v_call: TRBV20-1

cdr3_aa: CSVEDPRAGSYEQYF
cdr3_nt: TGCAGCGTTGAAGATCCCAGGGCCGGCTCCTACGAGCAGTACTTC
clone_size: few
j_call: TRBJ2-7
d_call: .
v_call: TRBV29-1

cdr3_aa: CASTFAASGRMDTQYF
cdr3_nt: TGTGCCAGCACTTTCGCAGCTAGCGGGAGGATGGATACGCAGTATTTT
clone_size: .
j_call: TRBJ2-3
d_call: TRBD2
v_call: TRBV7-9

cdr3_aa: CASSLDSGRGSPLHF
cdr3_nt: TGTGCCAGCAGCTTAGATTCGGGGCGTGGTTCACCCCTCCACTTT
clone_size: few
j_call: TRBJ1-6
d_call: .
v_call: TRBV7-6

cdr3_aa: CASSQEQGALAKNIQYF
cdr3_nt: TGTGCCAGCAGCCAAGAACAGGGGGCCCTGGCCAAAAACATTCAGTACTTC
clone_size: few
j_call: TRBJ2-4
d_call: TRBD1
v_call: TRBV4-2

cdr3_aa: CASGDRRSNQPQHF
cdr3_nt: TGTGCCAGCGGCGACCGACGGAGCAATCAGCCCCAGCATTTT
clone_size: .
j_call: TRBJ1-5
d_call: .
v_call: TRBV5-6

cdr3_aa: CASSQETVPNEQFF
cdr3_nt: TGCGCCAGCAGCCAAGAGACAGTCCCCAATGAGCAGTTCTTC
clone_size: many
j_call: TRBJ2-1
d_call: .
v_call: TRBV4-3

cdr3_aa: CASSQDGTPFRAFF
cdr3_nt: TGTGCCAGCAGCCAGGACGGGACACCATTCCGAGCTTTCTTT
clone_size: .
j_call: TRBJ1-1
d_call: .
v_call: TRBV3-1

cdr3_aa: CASSLVAWSSYNEQYF
cdr3_nt: TGCGCCAGCAGCTTGGTCGCCTGGAGCTCCTACAATGAGCAGTACTTC
clone_size: .
j_call: TRBJ2-7
d_call: .
v_call: TRBV5-1

cdr3_aa: CASSQDPAGGGETQYF
cdr3_nt: TGTGCCAGCAGCCAAGATCCCGCGGGGGGCGGAGAGACCCAGTACTTC
clone_size: few
j_call: TRBJ2-5
d_call: TRBD2
v_call: TRBV4-2

cdr3_aa: CASSSLQGATIEQYF
cdr3_nt: TGTGCCAGCAGTTCCTTACAGGGGGCTACAATTGAGCAGTACTTC
clone_size: .
j_call: TRBJ2-5
d_call: TRBD1
v_call: TRBV28

cdr3_aa: CASSEGTLHTGELFF
cdr3_nt: TGTGCCAGCAGTGAAGGGACCCTTCACACCGGGGAGCTGTTTTTT
clone_size: .
j_call: TRBJ2-2
d_call: .
v_call: TRBV2

cdr3_aa: CASSQEGGRSTDTQYF
cdr3_nt: TGTGCCAGCAGCCAAGAAGGGGGGAGAAGCACAGATACGCAGTATTTT
clone_size: .
j_call: TRBJ2-3
d_call: .
v_call: TRBV3-1

cdr3_aa: CGATGSSYNEQFF
cdr3_nt: TGCGGTGCCACAGGGAGCTCCTACAATGAGCAGTTCTTC
clone_size: .
j_call: TRBJ2-1
d_call: .
v_call: TRBV20-1

cdr3_aa: CATQGGHNPADTQYF
cdr3_nt: TGTGCCACACAAGGGGGCCACAACCCCGCAGATACGCAGTATTTT
clone_size: .
j_call: TRBJ2-3
d_call: TRBD1
v_call: TRBV6-2/TRBV6-3

cdr3_aa: CSARDGRQKAGELFF
cdr3_nt: TGCAGTGCTAGAGATGGGCGGCAGAAAGCCGGGGAGCTGTTTTTT
clone_size: .
j_call: TRBJ2-2
d_call: .
v_call: TRBV20-1

cdr3_aa: CSCRGLDGYTF
cdr3_nt: TGCAGCTGCCGGGGTTTGGATGGCTACACCTTC
clone_size: .
j_call: TRBJ1-2
d_call: .
v_call: TRBV29-1

cdr3_aa: CASSPIDTPGGYTEAFF
cdr3_nt: TGTGCCAGCAGCCCCATCGACACACCGGGCGGGTACACTGAAGCTTTCTTT
clone_size: .
j_call: TRBJ1-1
d_call: .
v_call: TRBV13

cdr3_aa: CSAVPGQTPNQPQHF
cdr3_nt: TGCAGTGCTGTCCCGGGACAAACGCCTAATCAGCCCCAGCATTTT
clone_size: many
j_call: TRBJ1-5
d_call: .
v_call: TRBV20-1

cdr3_aa: CASSLTGGTQYF
cdr3_nt: TGTGCCAGCAGCTTGACGGGGGGTACGCAGTATTTT
clone_size: few
j_call: TRBJ2-3
d_call: TRBD2
v_call: TRBV7-3

cdr3_aa: CATSRDRSGQGQQYF
cdr3_nt: TGTGCCACCAGCAGAGATCGTTCGGGACAGGGCCAGCAGTACTTC
clone_size: many
j_call: TRBJ2-7
d_call: TRBD1
v_call: TRBV15

cdr3_aa: CASPARGAGAFF
cdr3_nt: TGTGCCAGCCCCGCTCGGGGGGCCGGGGCTTTCTTT
clone_size: .
j_call: TRBJ1-1
d_call: .
v_call: TRBV6-7

cdr3_aa: CASSLVVTASTDTRYF
cdr3_nt: TGTGCCAGCAGCTTAGTTGTCACTGCAAGCACAGATACGCGGTATTTT
clone_size: .
j_call: TRBJ2-3
d_call: .
v_call: TRBV7-2

cdr3_aa: CASTIGGSNTGELFF
cdr3_nt: TGTGCCAGCACGATCGGGGGCTCCAACACCGGGGAGCTGTTTTTT
clone_size: .
j_call: TRBJ2-2
d_call: .
v_call: TRBV6-2/TRBV6-3

cdr3_aa: CASSNPGQIYNEQFF
cdr3_nt: TGTGCCAGCAGCAACCCGGGACAGATTTACAATGAGCAGTTCTTC
clone_size: .
j_call: TRBJ2-1
d_call: TRBD1
v_call: TRBV6-2/TRBV6-3

cdr3_aa: CSARAGVGKGAQYF
cdr3_nt: TGCAGTGCTAGGGCGGGGGTGGGGAAGGGAGCGCAGTATTTT
clone_size: .
j_call: TRBJ2-3
d_call: TRBD2
v_call: TRBV20-1

cdr3_aa: CSARENPAGELVQFF
cdr3_nt: TGCAGTGCTAGAGAGAATCCAGCGGGAGAGCTTGTGCAGTTCTTC
clone_size: .
j_call: TRBJ2-1
d_call: TRBD2
v_call: TRBV20-1